This T cell receptor (beta chain) came from a study of follicular helper T cells after annual influenza vaccination. Looking at the study overall: For some subjects, blood spans the 2013-2014, 2014-2015 and 2015-2016 annual vaccinations.

The time point denotes: 2014-2015 season, pre-vaccination. The repertoire was sequenced with immunoSEQ multiplex PCR; TCRdb's copy has only in-frame clones and lacks some. Of 11,000 to 15,000 clones listed, about 83% were seen once; the top ten hold 0.25% to 0.35%. This receptor was obtained from an adult who received the influenza vaccine. The sequencing used CXCR5- memory CD4+ T cells sorted from blood, collected on the day of influenza vaccination.

CDR3 in DNA: TGTGCCAGCAGCTTGGTGGGCCCTGGGACGACTACGGAGCAGTACTTC. Its protein product is CASSLVGPGTTTEQYF. The rearrangement links TRBV5-4 to TRBJ2-7, with D perhaps assigned TRBD1 or TRBD2 (5 bases each). The V end lost 0 bases, the J end lost 7 bases, and 20 bases lay between the germline ends. This CDR3 is built from 16 residues. Germline CDR1 reads SGHNT; CDR2 reads YYREEE (reference sequence).